This TCR beta chain was observed in a study of T cells after yellow fever vaccination. The study, taken as a whole, reports: Abundant bulk-population clonotypes could contaminate the FACS-sorted repertoires. Subsequent booster samples again held most clones from primary vaccination (96% CD4, approximately 86% CD8).

Trimming removed 7 bases at V and 6 bases at J, with 16 bases between. The CDR3 runs to 14 residues. In germline, CDR1 is MNHEY, CDR2 SVGEGT. In regard to this clonotype: As yet, its antigen is unknown.

The authors made TCR cDNA by 5'RACE template switching, adding a universal primer site and UMIs. One entry per CDR3 protein results from TCRdb running MiXCR on the 5' RACE reads. The sample holds approximately 450,000 distinct CDR3 sequences, 15% to 20% seen once. This TCR derives from a man aged 18 to 29 who received the YFV17D yellow fever vaccine. Sequencing used PBMCs, obtained before the yellow fever booster vaccination. V is TRBV6-2 or TRBV6-3 and J is TRBJ2-1; no clear D. The CDR3 loop is CASTLPRWSNEQFF. Written as DNA, the CDR3 is TGTGCCAGCACCCTCCCTAGATGGTCCAATGAGCAGTTCTTC.